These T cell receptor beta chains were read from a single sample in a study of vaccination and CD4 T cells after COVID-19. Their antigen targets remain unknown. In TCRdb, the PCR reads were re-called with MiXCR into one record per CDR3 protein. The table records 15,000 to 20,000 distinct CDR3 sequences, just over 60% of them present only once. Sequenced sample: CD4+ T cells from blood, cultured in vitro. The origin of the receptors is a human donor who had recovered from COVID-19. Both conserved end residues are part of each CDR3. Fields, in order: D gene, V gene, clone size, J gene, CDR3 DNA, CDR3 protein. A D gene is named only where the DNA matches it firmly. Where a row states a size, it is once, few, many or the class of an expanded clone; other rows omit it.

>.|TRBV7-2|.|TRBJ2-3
TGTGCCAGCAGCTTTCAGGGTTGGTACACAGATACGCAGTATTTT
CASSFQGWYTDTQYF
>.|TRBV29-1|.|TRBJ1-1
TGCAGCGCAACCGGACAGTCTATAAGTGGAGCTTTCTTT
CSATGQSISGAFF
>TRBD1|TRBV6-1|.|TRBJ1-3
TGTGCCAGCAGTGATGAAGGGGGACAGGACCTTTGGAACACCATATATTTT
CASSDEGGQDLWNTIYF
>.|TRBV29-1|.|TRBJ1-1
TGCAGCGTTGAGGGCAGGCTAATGAACACTGAAGCTTTCTTT
CSVEGRLMNTEAFF
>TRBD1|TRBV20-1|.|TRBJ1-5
TGCAGTGCTAAGGTGGGGACAGTCTCGAGGTATCAGCCCCAGCATTTT
CSAKVGTVSRYQPQHF
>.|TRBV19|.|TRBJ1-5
TGTGCCAGTAGTATAGGGGGAGACCGTCATCAGCCCCAGCATTTT
CASSIGGDRHQPQHF
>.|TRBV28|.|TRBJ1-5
TGTGCCAGCAGTTTCCCATTAAGAACTACGGGTCAGCCCCAGCATTTT
CASSFPLRTTGQPQHF
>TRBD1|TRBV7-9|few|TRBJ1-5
TGTGCCAGCAGCTTAGGTGACAGGGGGTATAGTAGCAATCAGCCCCAGCATTTT
CASSLGDRGYSSNQPQHF
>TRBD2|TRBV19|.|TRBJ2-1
TGTGCCAGTATAGGGGAGGGCCCAGTCAATGAGCAGTTCTTC
CASIGEGPVNEQFF
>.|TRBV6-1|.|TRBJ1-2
TGTGCCGGGCAACCGGGGGGCCCGTCTAACTATGGCTACACCTTC
CAGQPGGPSNYGYTF
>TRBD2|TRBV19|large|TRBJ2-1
TGTGCCAGTAGTATAGTCGGCGGGAGCTATGTTGAGCAGTTCTTC
CASSIVGGSYVEQFF
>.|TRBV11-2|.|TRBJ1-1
TGTGCCAGCAGCTTAGACCCTGGGAACACTGAAGCTTTCTTT
CASSLDPGNTEAFF
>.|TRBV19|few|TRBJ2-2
TGTGCCAGTAGGGCAACGGGAGTAGGGAACACCGGGGAGCTGTTTTTT
CASRATGVGNTGELFF
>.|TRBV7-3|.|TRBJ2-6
TGTGCCAGCAGCGCCCTGACAGCGTCTGGGGCCAACGTCCTGACTTTC
CASSALTASGANVLTF
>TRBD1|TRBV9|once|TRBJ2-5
TGTGCCAGCAGCGCCCGGACAGGGGTATACGAGACCCAGTACTTC
CASSARTGVYETQYF
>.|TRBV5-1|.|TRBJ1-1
TGCGCCAGCAGAGAAGGGGAGAACACTGAAGCTTTCTTT
CASREGENTEAFF
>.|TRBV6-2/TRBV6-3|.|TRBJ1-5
TGTGCCAGCAGTTACTCGTGGGGGAGGCCCCAGCATTTT
CASSYSWGRPQHF
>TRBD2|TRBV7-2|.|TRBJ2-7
TGTGCCAGCAGGGCCCAAGCGGGAGGCCTCTACGAGCAGTACTTC
CASRAQAGGLYEQYF
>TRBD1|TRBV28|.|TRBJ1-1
TGTGCCAGCAGCTTACGGACAGGGGGCGTGACTGAAGCTTTCTTT
CASSLRTGGVTEAFF
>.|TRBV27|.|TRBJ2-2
TGTGCCAGCAGTTTATCGAGGGTTAGGGTGAACACCGGGGAGCTGTTTTTT
CASSLSRVRVNTGELFF
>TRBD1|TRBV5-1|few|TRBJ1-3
TGCGCCAGCAGCTTGGCCTATACAGGGGGCTCTGGAAACACCATATATTTT
CASSLAYTGGSGNTIYF